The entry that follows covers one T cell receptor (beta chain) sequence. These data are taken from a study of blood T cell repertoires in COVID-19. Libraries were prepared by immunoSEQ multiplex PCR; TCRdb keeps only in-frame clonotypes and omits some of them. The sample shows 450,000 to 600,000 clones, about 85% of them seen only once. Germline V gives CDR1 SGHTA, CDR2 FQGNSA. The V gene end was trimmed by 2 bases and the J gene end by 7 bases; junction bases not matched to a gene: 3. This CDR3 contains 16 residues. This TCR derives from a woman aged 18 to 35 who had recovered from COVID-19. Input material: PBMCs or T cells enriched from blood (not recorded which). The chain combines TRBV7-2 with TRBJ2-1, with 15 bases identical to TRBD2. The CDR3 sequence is CASSLSGTSGGNEQFF. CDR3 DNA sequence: TGTGCCAGCAGCTTATCCGGGACTAGCGGGGGGAATGAGCAGTTCTTC.